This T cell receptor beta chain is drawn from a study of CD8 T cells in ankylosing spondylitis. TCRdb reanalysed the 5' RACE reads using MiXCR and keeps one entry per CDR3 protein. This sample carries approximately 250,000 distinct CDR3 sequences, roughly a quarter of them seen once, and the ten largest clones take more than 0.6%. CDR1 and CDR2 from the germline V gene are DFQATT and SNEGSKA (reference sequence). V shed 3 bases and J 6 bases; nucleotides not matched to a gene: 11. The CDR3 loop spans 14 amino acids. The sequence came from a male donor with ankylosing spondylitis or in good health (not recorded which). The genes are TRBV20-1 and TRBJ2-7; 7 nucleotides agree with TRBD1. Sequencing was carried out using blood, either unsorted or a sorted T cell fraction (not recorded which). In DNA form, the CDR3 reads TGCAGTGCTAGTGCGACAGGGCCCCCCCGCGAGCAGTACTTC. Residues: CSASATGPPREQYF.